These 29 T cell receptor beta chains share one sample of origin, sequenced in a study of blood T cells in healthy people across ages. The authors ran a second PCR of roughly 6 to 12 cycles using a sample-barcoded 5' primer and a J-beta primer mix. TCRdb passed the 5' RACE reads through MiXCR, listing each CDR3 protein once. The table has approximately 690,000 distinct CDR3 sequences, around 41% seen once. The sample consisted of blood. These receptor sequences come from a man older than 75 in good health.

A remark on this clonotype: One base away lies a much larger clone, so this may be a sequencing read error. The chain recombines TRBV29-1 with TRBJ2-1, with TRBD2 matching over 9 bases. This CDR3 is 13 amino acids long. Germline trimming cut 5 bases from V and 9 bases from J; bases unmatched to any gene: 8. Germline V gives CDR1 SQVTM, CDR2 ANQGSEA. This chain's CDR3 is CSVNTSGSSEQFF. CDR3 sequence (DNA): TGCAGCGTTAATACTAGCGGGTCCAGTGAGCAGTTCTTC.

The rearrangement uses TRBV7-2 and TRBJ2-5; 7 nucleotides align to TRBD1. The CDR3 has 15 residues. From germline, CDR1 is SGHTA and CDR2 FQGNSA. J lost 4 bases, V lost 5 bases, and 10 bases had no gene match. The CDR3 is CASSELSGGRETQYF. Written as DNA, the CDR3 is TGTGCCAGCAGCGAGCTCTCAGGGGGAAGAGAGACCCAGTACTTC.

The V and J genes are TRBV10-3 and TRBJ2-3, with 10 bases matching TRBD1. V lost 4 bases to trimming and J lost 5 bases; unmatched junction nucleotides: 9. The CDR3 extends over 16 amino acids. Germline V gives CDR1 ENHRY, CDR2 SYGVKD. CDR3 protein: CAISVAGTGELDTQYF. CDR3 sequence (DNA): TGTGCCATCAGTGTTGCCGGGACAGGGGAGTTAGATACGCAGTATTTT.

CDR3 bases: TGTGCCAGCAGCTTGTGGGGTCGGGGGAGCCCATATGAGCAGTTCTTC. Its protein product is CASSLWGRGSPYEQFF. The gene calls are TRBV7-2 and TRBJ2-1; tentatively, D is TRBD2 (6 bases). Looked up from germline, CDR1 is SGHTA and CDR2 is FQGNSA. Trimming stripped 3 bases from V and 8 bases from J, with 20 bases between. CDR3 size: 16 residues. Based on the CDR3 plus reference TRBV7-2 and TRBJ2-1, the full variable domain is GAGVSQSPSNKVTEKGKDVELRCDPISGHTALYWYRQSLGQGLEFLIYFQGNSAPDKSGLPSDRFSAERTGGSVSTLTIQRTQQEDSAVYLCASSLWGRGSPYEQFFGPGTRLTVL.

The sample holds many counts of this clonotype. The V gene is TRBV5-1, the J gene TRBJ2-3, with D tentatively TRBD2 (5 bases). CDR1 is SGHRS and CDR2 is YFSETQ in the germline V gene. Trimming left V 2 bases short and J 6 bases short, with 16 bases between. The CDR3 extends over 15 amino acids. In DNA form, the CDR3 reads TGCGCCAGCAGCTTACTTATCGGGGAGCCGGATACGCAGTATTTT. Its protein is CASSLLIGEPDTQYF.

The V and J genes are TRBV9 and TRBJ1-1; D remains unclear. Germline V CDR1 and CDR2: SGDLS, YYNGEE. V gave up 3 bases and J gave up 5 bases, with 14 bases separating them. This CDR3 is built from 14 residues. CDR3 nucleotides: TGTGCCAGCAGCGCGACACAAGGAGGGACTGAAGCTTTCTTT. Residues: CASSATQGGTEAFF. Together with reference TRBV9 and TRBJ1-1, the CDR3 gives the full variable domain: DSGVTQTPKHLITATGQRVTLRCSPRSGDLSVYWYQQSLDQGLQFLIQYYNGEERAKGNILERFSAQQFPDLHSELNLSSLELGDSALYFCASSATQGGTEAFFGQGTRLTVV.

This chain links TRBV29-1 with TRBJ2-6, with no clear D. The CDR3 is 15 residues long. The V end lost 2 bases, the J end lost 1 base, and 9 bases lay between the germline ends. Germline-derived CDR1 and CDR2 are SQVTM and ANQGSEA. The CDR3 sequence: CSVEPEGSGANVLTF. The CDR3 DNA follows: TGCAGCGTTGAACCGGAAGGTTCTGGGGCCAACGTCCTGACTTTC.

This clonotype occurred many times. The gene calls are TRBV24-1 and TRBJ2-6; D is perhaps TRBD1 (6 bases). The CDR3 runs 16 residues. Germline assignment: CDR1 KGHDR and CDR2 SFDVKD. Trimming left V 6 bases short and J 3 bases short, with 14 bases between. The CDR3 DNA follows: TGTGCCACCAGTTATGGCCAGGGGAGTGGGGCCAACGTCCTGACTTTC. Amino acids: CATSYGQGSGANVLTF.

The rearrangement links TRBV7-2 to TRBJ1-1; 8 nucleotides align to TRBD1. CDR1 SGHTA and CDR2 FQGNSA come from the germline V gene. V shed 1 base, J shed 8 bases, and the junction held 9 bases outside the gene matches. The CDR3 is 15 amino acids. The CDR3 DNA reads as TGTGCCAGCAGCTTAGACAGGGGGAAACACGGAGAAGCTTTCTTT. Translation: CASSLDRGKHGEAFF. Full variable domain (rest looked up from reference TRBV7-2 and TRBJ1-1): GAGVSQSPSNKVTEKGKDVELRCDPISGHTALYWYRQSLGQGLEFLIYFQGNSAPDKSGLPSDRFSAERTGGSVSTLTIQRTQQEDSAVYLCASSLDRGKHGEAFFGQGTRLTVV.

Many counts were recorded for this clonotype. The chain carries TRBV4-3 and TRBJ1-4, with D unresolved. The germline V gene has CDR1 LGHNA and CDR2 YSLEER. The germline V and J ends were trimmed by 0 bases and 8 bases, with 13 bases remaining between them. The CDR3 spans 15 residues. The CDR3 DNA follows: TGCGCCAGCAGCCAAGACGCCCAGTTCGGCGAAAAACTGTTTTTT. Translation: CASSQDAQFGEKLFF.

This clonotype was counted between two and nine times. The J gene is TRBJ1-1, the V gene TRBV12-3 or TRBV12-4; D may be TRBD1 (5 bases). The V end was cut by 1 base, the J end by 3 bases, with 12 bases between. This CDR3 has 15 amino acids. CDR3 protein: CASSLEAGRDTEAFF. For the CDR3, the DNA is TGTGCCAGCAGTTTAGAAGCGGGACGGGACACTGAAGCTTTCTTT.

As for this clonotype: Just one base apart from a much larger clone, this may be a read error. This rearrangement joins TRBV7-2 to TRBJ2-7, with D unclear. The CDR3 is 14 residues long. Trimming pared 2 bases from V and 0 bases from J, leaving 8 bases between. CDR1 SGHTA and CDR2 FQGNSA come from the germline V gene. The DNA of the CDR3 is TGTGCCAGCAGCTTATCCTTCGGCTCCTACGAGCAGTACTTC. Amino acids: CASSLSFGSYEQYF.

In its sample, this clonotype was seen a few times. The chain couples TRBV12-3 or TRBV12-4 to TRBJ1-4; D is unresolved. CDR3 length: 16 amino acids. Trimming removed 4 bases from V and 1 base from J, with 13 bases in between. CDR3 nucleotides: TGTGCCAGCAGTTCAGGAAGGACGAGAACTAATGAAAAACTGTTTTTT. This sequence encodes CASSSGRTRTNEKLFF.

CDR3 loop: CASSSQAGQWQPQHF. The CDR3 DNA reads as TGTGCCAGCAGTTCCCAGGCAGGACAATGGCAGCCCCAGCATTTT. The gene calls are TRBV28 and TRBJ1-5; tentative D call: TRBD1 (5 bases). V lost 4 bases, J lost 7 bases, and 17 bases lay in between. From germline, CDR1 is MDHEN and CDR2 SYDVKM. The CDR3 length is 15 residues.

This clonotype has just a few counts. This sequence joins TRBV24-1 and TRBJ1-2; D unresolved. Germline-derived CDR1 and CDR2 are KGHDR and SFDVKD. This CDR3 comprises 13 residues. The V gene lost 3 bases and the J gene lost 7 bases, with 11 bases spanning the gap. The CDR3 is CATSDVGVGGYTF. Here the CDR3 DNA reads TGTGCCACCAGTGATGTTGGGGTAGGTGGCTACACCTTC.

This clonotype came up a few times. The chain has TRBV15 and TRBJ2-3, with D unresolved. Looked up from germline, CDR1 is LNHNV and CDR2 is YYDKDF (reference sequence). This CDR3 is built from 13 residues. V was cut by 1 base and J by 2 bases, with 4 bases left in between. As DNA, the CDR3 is TGTGCCACCAGCAGAGGGGTCACAGATACGCAGTATTTT. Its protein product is CATSRGVTDTQYF.

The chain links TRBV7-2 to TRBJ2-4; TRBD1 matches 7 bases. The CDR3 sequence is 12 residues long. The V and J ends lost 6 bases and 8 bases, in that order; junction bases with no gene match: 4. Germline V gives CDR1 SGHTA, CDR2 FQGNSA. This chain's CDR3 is CASSRQGDIQYF. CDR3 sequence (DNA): TGTGCCAGCAGTCGACAGGGAGACATTCAGTACTTC. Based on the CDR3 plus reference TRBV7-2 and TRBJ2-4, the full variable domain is GAGVSQSPSNKVTEKGKDVELRCDPISGHTALYWYRQSLGQGLEFLIYFQGNSAPDKSGLPSDRFSAERTGGSVSTLTIQRTQQEDSAVYLCASSRQGDIQYFGAGTRLSVL.

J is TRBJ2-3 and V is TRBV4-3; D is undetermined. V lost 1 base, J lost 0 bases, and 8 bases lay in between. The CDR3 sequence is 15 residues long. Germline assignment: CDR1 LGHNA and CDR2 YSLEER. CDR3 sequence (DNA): TGCGCCAGCAGCCAAGTCGACCATAGCACAGATACGCAGTATTTT. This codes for CASSQVDHSTDTQYF.

The CDR3 loop reads CASSLSFSGAIHNEQFF. The CDR3 DNA reads TGTGCCAGCAGTTTATCCTTTAGCGGGGCAATCCACAATGAGCAGTTCTTC. The gene calls are TRBV12-3 or TRBV12-4 and TRBJ2-1; 8 nucleotides line up with TRBD2. V shed 2 bases, J shed 5 bases, and the junction held 11 bases outside the gene matches. The CDR3 runs to 17 residues.

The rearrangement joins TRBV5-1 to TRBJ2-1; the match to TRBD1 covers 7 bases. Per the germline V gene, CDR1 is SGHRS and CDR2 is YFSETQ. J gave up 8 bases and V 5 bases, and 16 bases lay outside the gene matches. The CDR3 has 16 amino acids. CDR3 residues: CASRQQPTGAIDEQFF. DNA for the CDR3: TGCGCCAGCAGGCAACAACCTACAGGGGCAATCGATGAGCAGTTCTTC.

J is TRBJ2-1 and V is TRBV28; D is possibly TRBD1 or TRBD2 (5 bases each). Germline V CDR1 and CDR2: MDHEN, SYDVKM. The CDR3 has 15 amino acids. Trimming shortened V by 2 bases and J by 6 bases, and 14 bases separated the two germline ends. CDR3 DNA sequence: TGTGCCAGCAGTTTAGTAAGCGGCCAGGGCAATGAGCAGTTCTTC. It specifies CASSLVSGQGNEQFF.

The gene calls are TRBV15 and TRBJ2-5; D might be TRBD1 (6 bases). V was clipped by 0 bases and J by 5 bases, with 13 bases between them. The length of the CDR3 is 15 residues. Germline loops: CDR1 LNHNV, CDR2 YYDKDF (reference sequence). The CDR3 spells CATSRDGRGWETQYF. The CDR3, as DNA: TGTGCCACCAGCAGAGATGGAAGGGGGTGGGAGACCCAGTACTTC.

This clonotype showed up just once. The CDR3 loop reads CSAAVGGGTGELFF. CDR3 DNA sequence: TGCAGTGCGGCGGTGGGGGGAGGCACCGGGGAGCTGTTTTTT. V and J are TRBV20-1 and TRBJ2-2; tentatively, D is TRBD2 (6 bases). The CDR3 has 14 amino acids. V lost 6 bases and J lost 4, with 15 bases in between. CDR1 is DFQATT, CDR2 SNEGSKA, per germline (reference sequence).

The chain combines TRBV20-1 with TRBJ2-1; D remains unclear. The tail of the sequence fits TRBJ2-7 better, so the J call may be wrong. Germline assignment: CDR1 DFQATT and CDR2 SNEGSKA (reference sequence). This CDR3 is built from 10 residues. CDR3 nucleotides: TGCAGTGCTGGCCTCAATGAGCAGTACTTC. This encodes CSAGLNEQYF.

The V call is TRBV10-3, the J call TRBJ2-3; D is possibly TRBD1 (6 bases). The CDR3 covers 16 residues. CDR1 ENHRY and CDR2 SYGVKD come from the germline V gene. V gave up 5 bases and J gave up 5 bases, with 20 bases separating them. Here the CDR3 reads CAISQAGTEGGDTQYF. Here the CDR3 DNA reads TGTGCCATCAGTCAAGCCGGGACGGAAGGGGGAGATACGCAGTATTTT.

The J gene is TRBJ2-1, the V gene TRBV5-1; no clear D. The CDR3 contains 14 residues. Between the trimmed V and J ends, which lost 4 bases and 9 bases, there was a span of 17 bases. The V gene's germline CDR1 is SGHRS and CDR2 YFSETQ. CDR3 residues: CASSLKGPSSEQFF. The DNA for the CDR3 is TGCGCCAGCAGCCTTAAAGGACCCTCGAGTGAGCAGTTCTTC.

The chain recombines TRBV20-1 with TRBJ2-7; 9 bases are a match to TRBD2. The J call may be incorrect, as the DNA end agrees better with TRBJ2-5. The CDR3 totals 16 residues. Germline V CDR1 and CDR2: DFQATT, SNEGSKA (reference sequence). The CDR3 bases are TGCAGTGCTAGAGGCGGGGGGGCAAAGGGACGAGAGACCCAGTACTTC. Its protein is CSARGGGAKGRETQYF.

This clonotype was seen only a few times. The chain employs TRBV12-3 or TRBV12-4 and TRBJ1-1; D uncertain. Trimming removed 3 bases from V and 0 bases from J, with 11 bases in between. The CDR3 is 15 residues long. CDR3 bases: TGTGCCAGCAGTTTGGGAGGGTTCATGAACACTGAAGCTTTCTTT. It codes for CASSLGGFMNTEAFF.

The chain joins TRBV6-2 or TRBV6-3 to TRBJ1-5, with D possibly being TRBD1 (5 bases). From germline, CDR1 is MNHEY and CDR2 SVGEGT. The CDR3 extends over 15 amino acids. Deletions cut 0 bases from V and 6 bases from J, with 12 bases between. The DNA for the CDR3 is TGTGCCAGCAGTTACTCTTCAGGGTTCTTTCAGCCCCAGCATTTT. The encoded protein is CASSYSSGFFQPQHF.